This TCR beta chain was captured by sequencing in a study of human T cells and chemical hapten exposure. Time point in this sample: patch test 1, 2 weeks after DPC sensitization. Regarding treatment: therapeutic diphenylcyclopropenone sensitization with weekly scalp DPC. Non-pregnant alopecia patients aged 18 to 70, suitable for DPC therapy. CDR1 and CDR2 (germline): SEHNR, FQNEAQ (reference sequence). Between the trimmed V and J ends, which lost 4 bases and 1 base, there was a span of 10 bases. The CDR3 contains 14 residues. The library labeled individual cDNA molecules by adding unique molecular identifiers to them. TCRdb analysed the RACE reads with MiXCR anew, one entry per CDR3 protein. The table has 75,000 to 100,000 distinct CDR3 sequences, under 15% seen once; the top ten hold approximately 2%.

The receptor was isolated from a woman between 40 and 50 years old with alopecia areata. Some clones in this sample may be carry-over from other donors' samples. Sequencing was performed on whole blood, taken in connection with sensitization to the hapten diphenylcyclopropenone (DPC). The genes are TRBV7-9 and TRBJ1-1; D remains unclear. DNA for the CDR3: TGTGCCAGCAGCTCGGACGGTAAGAACACTGAAGCTTTCTTT. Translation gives CASSSDGKNTEAFF.